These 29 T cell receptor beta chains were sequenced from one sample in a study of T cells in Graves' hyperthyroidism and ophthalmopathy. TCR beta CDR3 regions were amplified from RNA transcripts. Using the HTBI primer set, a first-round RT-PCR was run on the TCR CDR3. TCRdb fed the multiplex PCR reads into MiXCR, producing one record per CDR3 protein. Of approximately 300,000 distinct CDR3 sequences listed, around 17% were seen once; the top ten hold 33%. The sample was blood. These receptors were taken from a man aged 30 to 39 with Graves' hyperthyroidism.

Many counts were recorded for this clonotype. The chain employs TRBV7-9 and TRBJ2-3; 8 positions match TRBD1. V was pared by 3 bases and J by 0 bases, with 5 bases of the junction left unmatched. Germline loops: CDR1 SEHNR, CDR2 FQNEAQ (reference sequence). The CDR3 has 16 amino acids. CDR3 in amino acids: CASSFPGTGSTDTQYF. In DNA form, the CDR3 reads TGTGCCAGCAGCTTTCCCGGGACAGGAAGCACAGATACGCAGTATTTT.

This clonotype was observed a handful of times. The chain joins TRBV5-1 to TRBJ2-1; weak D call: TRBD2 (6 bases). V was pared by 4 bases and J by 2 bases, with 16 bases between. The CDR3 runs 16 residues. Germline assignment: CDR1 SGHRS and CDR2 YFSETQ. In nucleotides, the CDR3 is TGCGCCAGCAGCCCCCAGGTTAGCGGCACCTACAATGAGCAGTTCTTC. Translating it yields CASSPQVSGTYNEQFF. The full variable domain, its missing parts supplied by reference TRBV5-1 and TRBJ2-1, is KAGVTQTPRYLIKTRGQQVTLSCSPISGHRSVSWYQQTPGQGLQFLFEYFSETQRNKGNFPGRFSGRQFSNSRSEMNVSTLELGDSALYLCASSPQVSGTYNEQFFGPGTRLTVL.

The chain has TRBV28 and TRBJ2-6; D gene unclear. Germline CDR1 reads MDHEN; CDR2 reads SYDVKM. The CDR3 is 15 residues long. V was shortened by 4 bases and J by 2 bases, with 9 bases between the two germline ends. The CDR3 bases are TGTGCCAGCAGTTCAATCCGGGCTGGGGCCAACGTCCTGACTTTC. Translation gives CASSSIRAGANVLTF.

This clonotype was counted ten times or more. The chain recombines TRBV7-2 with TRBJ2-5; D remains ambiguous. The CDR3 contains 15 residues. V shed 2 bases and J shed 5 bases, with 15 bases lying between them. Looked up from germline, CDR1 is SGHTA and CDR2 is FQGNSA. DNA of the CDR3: TGTGCCAGCAGCTTATCGGTGGGGTCTGGGGAGACCCAGTACTTC. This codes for CASSLSVGSGETQYF.

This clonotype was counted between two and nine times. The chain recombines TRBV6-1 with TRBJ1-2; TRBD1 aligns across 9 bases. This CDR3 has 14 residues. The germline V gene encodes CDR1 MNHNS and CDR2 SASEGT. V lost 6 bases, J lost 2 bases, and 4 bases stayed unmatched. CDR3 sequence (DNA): TGTGCCAGCAGGCTCGGACAGGGGAACTATGGCTACACCTTC. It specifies CASRLGQGNYGYTF.

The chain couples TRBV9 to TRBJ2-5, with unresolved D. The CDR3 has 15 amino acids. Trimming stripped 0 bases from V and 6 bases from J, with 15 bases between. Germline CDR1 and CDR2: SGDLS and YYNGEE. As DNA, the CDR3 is TGTGCCAGCAGCGTAGCTACGGACGGCCGACAGACCCAGTACTTC. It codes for CASSVATDGRQTQYF.

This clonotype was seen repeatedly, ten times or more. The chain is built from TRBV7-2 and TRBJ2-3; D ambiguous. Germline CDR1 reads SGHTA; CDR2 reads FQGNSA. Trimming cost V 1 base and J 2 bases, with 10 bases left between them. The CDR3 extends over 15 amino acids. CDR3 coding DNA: TGTGCCAGCAGCTTAGAGGGCAGGCACACAGATACGCAGTATTTT. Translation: CASSLEGRHTDTQYF.

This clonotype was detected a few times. CDR3 nucleotide sequence: TGCAGTGCAGGGTTAGCCGGTGGCACTGAAGCTTTCTTT. It specifies CSAGLAGGTEAFF. The chain couples TRBV20-1 to TRBJ1-1; D gene uncertain. The CDR3 covers 13 residues. V lost 6 bases and J lost 4, with 15 bases in between. The germline V gene has CDR1 DFQATT and CDR2 SNEGSKA (reference sequence).

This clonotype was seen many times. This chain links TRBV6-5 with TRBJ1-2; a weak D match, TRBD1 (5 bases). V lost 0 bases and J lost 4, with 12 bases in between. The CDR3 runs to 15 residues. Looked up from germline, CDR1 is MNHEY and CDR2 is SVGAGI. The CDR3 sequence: CASSYSTDNPYGYTF. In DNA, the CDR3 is TGTGCCAGCAGTTACTCCACGGACAACCCCTATGGCTACACCTTC.

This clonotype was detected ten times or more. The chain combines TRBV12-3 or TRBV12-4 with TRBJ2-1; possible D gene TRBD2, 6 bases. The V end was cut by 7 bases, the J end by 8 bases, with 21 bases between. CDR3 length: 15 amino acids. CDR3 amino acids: CASNPRLGFGDEQFF. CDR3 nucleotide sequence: TGTGCCAGCAACCCCCGACTAGGCTTTGGGGATGAGCAGTTCTTC.

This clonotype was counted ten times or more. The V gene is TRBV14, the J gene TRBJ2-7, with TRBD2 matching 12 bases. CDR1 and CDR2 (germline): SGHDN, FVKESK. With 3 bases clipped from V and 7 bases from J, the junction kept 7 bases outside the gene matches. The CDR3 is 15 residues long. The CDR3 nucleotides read TGTGCCAGCAGCCAGGAGCTAGCGGGAGGGCAAGAGCAGTACTTC. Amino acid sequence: CASSQELAGGQEQYF.

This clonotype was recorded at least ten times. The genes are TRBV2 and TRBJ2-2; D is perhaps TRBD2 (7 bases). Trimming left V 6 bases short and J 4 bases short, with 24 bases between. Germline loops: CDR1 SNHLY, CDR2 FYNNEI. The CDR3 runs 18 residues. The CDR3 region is CASSPWGGHTSSTGELFF. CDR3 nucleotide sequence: TGTGCCAGCAGCCCTTGGGGGGGGCACACGTCCAGCACCGGGGAGCTGTTTTTT.

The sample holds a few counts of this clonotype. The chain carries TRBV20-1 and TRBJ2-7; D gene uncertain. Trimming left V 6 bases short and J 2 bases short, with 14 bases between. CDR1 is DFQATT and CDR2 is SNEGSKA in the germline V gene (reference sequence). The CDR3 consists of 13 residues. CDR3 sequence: CSAPTEGPYEQYF. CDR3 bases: TGCAGTGCCCCCACCGAAGGGCCCTACGAGCAGTACTTC.

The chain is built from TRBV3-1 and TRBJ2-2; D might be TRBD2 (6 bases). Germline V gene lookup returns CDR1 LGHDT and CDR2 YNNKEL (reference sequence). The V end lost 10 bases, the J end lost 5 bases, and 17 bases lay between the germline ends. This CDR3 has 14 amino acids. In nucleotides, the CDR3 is TGTGCCACCCAAGGAGGGCCGGGGACCGGGGAGCTGTTTTTT. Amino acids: CATQGGPGTGELFF.

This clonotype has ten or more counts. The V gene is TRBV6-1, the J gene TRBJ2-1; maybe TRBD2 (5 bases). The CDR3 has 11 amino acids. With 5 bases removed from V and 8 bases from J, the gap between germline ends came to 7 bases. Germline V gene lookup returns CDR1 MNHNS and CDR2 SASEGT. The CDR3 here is CASSLEDEQFF. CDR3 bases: TGTGCCAGCAGTTTGGAGGATGAGCAGTTCTTC.

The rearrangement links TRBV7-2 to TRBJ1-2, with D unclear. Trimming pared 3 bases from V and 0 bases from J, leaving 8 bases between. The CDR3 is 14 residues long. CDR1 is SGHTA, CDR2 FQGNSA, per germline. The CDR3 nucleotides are TGTGCCAGCAGCTTTTATCGATCTAACTATGGCTACACCTTC. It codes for CASSFYRSNYGYTF.

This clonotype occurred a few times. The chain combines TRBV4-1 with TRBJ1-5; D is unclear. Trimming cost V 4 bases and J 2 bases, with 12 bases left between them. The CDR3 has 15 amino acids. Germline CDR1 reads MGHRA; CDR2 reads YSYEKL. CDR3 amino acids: CASSPGWAGNQPQHF. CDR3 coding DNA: TGCGCCAGCAGCCCCGGCTGGGCCGGCAATCAGCCCCAGCATTTT.

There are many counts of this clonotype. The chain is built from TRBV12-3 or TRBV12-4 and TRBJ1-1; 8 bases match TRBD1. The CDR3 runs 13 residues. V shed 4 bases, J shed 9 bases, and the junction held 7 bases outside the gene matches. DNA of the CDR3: TGTGCCAGCAGTTCGACAGGGGTGACGAAAGCTTTCTTT. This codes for CASSSTGVTKAFF.

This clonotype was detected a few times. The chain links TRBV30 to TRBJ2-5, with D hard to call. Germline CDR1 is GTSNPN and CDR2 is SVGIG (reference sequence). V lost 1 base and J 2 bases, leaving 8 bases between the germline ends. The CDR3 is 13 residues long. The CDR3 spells CAWSEGPQETQYF. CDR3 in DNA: TGTGCCTGGAGTGAAGGACCTCAAGAGACCCAGTACTTC. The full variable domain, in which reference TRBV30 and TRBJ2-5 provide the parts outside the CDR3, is SQTIHQWPATLVQPVGSPLSLECTVEGTSNPNLYWYRQAAGRGLQLLFYSVGIGQISSEVPQNLSASRPQDRQFILSSKKLLLSDSGFYLCAWSEGPQETQYFGPGTRLLVL.

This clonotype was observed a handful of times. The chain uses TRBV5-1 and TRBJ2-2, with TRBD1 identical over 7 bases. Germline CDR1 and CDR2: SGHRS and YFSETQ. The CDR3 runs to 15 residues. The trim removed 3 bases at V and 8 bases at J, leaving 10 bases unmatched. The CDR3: CASSSQGEGDGELFF. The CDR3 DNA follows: TGCGCCAGCAGCTCCCAGGGGGAAGGAGATGGGGAGCTGTTTTTT.

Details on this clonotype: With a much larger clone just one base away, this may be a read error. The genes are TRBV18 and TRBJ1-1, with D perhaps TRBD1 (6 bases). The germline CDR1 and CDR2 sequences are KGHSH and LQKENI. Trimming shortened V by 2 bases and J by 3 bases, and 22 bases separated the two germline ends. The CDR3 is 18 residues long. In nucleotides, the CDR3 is TGTGCCAGCTCACCAATTTCCGGACAGCTGAGCGTGGACACTGAAGCTTTCTTT. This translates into CASSPISGQLSVDTEAFF.

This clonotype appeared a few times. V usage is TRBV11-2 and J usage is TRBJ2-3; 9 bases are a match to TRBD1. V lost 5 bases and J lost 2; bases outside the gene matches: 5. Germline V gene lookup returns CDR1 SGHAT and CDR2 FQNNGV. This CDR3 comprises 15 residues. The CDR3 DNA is TGTGCCAGCAGCAGACAGGGGGACCTCACAGATACGCAGTATTTT. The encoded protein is CASSRQGDLTDTQYF.

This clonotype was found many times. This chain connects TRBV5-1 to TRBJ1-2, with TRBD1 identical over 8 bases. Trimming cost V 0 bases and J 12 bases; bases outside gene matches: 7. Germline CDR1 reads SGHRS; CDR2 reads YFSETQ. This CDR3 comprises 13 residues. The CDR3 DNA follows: TGCGCCAGCAGCTTGGATGGGACAGGCGTGCACACCTTC. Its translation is CASSLDGTGVHTF.

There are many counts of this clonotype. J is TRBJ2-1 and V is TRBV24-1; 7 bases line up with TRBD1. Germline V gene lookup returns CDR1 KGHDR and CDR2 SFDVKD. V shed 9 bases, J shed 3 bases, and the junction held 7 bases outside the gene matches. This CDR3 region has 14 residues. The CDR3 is CATRRQGDYNEQFF. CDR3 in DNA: TGTGCCACCCGTAGACAGGGCGACTACAATGAGCAGTTCTTC.

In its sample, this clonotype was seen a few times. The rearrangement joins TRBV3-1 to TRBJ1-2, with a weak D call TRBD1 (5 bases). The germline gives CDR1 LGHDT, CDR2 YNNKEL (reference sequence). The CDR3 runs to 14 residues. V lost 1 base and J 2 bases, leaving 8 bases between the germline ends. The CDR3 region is CASSQGGGNYGYTF. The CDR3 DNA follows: TGTGCCAGCAGCCAAGGGGGCGGGAACTATGGCTACACCTTC.

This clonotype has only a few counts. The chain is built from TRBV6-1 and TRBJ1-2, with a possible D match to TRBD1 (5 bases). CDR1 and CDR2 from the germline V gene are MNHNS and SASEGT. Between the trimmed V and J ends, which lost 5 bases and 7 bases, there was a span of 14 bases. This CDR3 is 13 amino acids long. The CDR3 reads CASSNVRGSGYTF. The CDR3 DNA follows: TGTGCCAGCAGTAACGTCCGGGGCTCTGGCTACACCTTC.

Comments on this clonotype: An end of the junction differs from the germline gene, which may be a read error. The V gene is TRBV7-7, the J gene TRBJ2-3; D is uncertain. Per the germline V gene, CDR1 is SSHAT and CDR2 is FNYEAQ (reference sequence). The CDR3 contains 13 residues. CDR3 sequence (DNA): TGTGCTAGCAGCCGCTCGCGCACAGATACGCAGTATTTT. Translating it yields CASSRSRTDTQYF.

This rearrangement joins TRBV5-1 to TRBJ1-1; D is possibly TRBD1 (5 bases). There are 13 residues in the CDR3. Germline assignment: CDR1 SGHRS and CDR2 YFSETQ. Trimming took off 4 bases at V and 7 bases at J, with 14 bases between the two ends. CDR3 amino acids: CASSPAPTDEAFF. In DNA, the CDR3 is TGCGCCAGCAGCCCGGCCCCGACAGATGAAGCTTTCTTT.

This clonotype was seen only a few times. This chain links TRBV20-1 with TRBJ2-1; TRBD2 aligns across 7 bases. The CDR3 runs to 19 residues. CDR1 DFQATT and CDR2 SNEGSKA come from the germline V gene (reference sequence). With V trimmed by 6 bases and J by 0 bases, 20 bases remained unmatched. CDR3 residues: CSATWTSRTYFSSYNEQFF. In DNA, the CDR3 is TGCAGTGCCACATGGACTAGTAGAACCTACTTTAGCTCCTACAATGAGCAGTTCTTC.